These 27 T cell receptor beta chains were sequenced from one sample in a study of T cell responses to AZD1222 COVID-19 vaccine. Clones were sequenced by immunoSEQ multiplex PCR, and TCRdb holds only the in-frame ones, with some missing. Of about 15,000 clones in the sample, less than 90% were seen once. The material sequenced was peripheral blood, taken 28 days after the second AZD1222 dose. The receptors originated from an adult who received the AZD1222 COVID-19 vaccine.

The V gene is TRBV29-1, the J gene TRBJ1-2; 10 bases match TRBD1. The CDR3 totals 14 residues. V was pared by 0 bases and J by 6 bases, with 4 bases of the junction left unmatched. CDR1 is SQVTM, CDR2 ANQGSEA, per germline. CDR3 coding DNA: TGCAGCGTTGAAGATGGGACAGGGGCTAATGGCTACACCTTC. Its translation is CSVEDGTGANGYTF.

The gene calls are TRBV4-2 and TRBJ2-7; 15 bases agree with TRBD2. The CDR3 has 18 amino acids. V shed 0 bases, J shed 5 bases, and the junction held 8 bases outside the gene matches. Looked up from germline, CDR1 is LGHNA and CDR2 is YNFKEQ. The CDR3 loop is CASSQDFGTSGRFDEQYF. In nucleotides, the CDR3 is TGTGCCAGCAGCCAAGATTTCGGGACTAGCGGGAGGTTCGACGAGCAGTACTTC.

This chain connects TRBV11-3 to TRBJ2-1; 13 nucleotides line up with TRBD2. The CDR3 is 16 amino acids. Germline V CDR1 and CDR2: SGHNT, YENEEA. The V and J ends lost 1 base and 7 bases, in that order; junction bases with no gene match: 4. The CDR3 spells CASSLGLAGGSNEQFF. In DNA form, the CDR3 reads TGTGCCAGCAGCTTAGGACTAGCGGGAGGAAGTAATGAGCAGTTCTTC.

This sequence joins TRBV5-6 and TRBJ1-1, with no clear D. CDR1 and CDR2 from the germline V gene are SGHDT and YYEEEE. The CDR3 runs to 14 residues. V was pared by 5 bases and J by 4 bases, with 15 bases between. The CDR3 DNA reads TGTGCCAGCAGTCCGTCCGGGGTAGGCACTGAAGCTTTCTTT. The encoded protein is CASSPSGVGTEAFF.

The chain joins TRBV5-5 to TRBJ2-4; no definite D call. Deletions cut 1 base from V and 0 bases from J, with 20 bases between. Germline V CDR1 and CDR2: SGHKS, YYEKEE (reference sequence). The CDR3 runs 19 residues. The CDR3 sequence is CASSLRATAGKLAKNIQYF. The CDR3 DNA follows: TGTGCCAGCAGCTTGAGGGCAACAGCCGGTAAGCTAGCCAAAAACATTCAGTACTTC.

CDR3 nucleotide sequence: TGTGCCAGCAGTCTCCCCTCACTAAGGGATGAGCAGTTCTTC. Its protein is CASSLPSLRDEQFF. This chain uses TRBV28 with TRBJ2-1, with no clear D. Germline lookup yields CDR1 MDHEN and CDR2 SYDVKM. The CDR3 runs 14 residues. The V end was cut by 5 bases, the J end by 8 bases, with 16 bases between.

The chain combines TRBV3-1 (or the pseudogene TRBV3-2) with TRBJ2-7, with unresolved D. The CDR3 consists of 13 residues. Germline-derived CDR1 and CDR2 are LGHDT and YNNKEL (reference sequence). The V end was cut by 0 bases, the J end by 7 bases, with 10 bases between. CDR3 loop: CASSQEAPREQYF. DNA for the CDR3: TGTGCCAGCAGCCAAGAGGCCCCTAGAGAGCAGTACTTC.

The CDR3, as DNA: TGTGCCAGCGGGACAGCAACTCAAGAGACCCAGTACTTC. It encodes CASGTATQETQYF. The chain couples TRBV18 to TRBJ2-5, with TRBD1 identical over 7 bases. Trimming cost V 8 bases and J 2 bases; bases outside gene matches: 5. The CDR3 runs to 13 residues. CDR1 and CDR2 (germline): KGHSH, LQKENI.

The chain combines TRBV28 with TRBJ1-1, with D uncertain. The CDR3 loop spans 14 amino acids. Germline-derived CDR1 and CDR2 are MDHEN and SYDVKM. The V end was cut by 6 bases, the J end by 1 base, with 12 bases between. In nucleotides, the CDR3 is TGTGCCAGCAGGTCGCAGGCTGGGAACACTGAAGCTTTCTTT. It encodes CASRSQAGNTEAFF.

V is TRBV15 and J is TRBJ2-1; 7 nucleotides match TRBD1. After removal of 0 bases from V and 6 bases from J, the junction contained 17 bases not matched to a gene. The CDR3 contains 19 residues. Germline V gene lookup returns CDR1 LNHNV and CDR2 YYDKDF (reference sequence). CDR3 nucleotide sequence: TGTGCCACCAGCAGAGATCTATTTATAGGACAGGCCGGTCCCAATGAGCAGTTCTTC. This translates into CATSRDLFIGQAGPNEQFF. Full variable domain (outside the CDR3, taken from reference TRBV15 and TRBJ2-1): DAMVIQNPRYQVTQFGKPVTLSCSQTLNHNVMYWYQQKSSQAPKLLFHYYDKDFNNEADTPDNFQSRRPNTSFCFLDIRSPGLGDTAMYLCATSRDLFIGQAGPNEQFFGPGTRLTVL.

Written as DNA, the CDR3 is TGTGCCATCGGAGTAGCAGGCGGGGGGAATGAAAAACTGTTTTTT. It codes for CAIGVAGGGNEKLFF. The J gene is TRBJ1-4, the V gene TRBV10-3, with D tentatively TRBD1 (5 bases). Trimming shortened V by 8 bases and J by 5 bases, and 18 bases separated the two germline ends. CDR3 size: 15 residues. Germline V gene lookup returns CDR1 ENHRY and CDR2 SYGVKD.

The chain employs TRBV7-9 and TRBJ2-7, with D perhaps matching TRBD1 or TRBD2 (6 bases each). Deletions cut 4 bases from V and 1 base from J, with 11 bases between. This CDR3 contains 14 residues. Germline lookup yields CDR1 SEHNR and CDR2 FQNEAQ (reference sequence). CDR3 sequence: CASSWGGQSYEQYF. The CDR3 coding sequence is TGTGCCAGCAGCTGGGGAGGACAGTCCTACGAGCAGTACTTC.

The genes are TRBV7-3 and TRBJ2-3, with 12 bases that match TRBD2. The CDR3 loop spans 16 amino acids. CDR1 and CDR2 (germline): SGHTA, FQGTGA. J lost 5 bases, V lost 5 bases, and 8 bases had no gene match. CDR3 loop: CASSARLAGVEDTQYF. The CDR3, as DNA: TGTGCCAGCAGCGCCCGACTAGCGGGAGTGGAAGATACGCAGTATTTT.

This chain links TRBV12-3 or TRBV12-4 with TRBJ2-2; D gene ambiguous. The V gene lost 6 bases and the J gene lost 6 bases, with 11 bases spanning the gap. CDR3 length: 13 residues. CDR3 nucleotides: TGTGCCAGCAGCCTCGAGTGGGCCGGGGAGCTGTTTTTT. Protein product: CASSLEWAGELFF.

The rearrangement uses TRBV29-1 and TRBJ2-7; D remains unclear. The CDR3 runs to 14 residues. The V end was cut by 5 bases, the J end by 0 bases, with 14 bases between. The germline V gene encodes CDR1 SQVTM and CDR2 ANQGSEA. CDR3 DNA sequence: TGCAGCGTTTATACTTTCCTCGACTCCTACGAGCAGTACTTC. Protein: CSVYTFLDSYEQYF.

The chain recombines TRBV6-5 with TRBJ2-3; D remains unclear. From germline, CDR1 is MNHEY and CDR2 SVGAGI. V gave up 8 bases and J gave up 2 bases, with 8 bases separating them. CDR3 length equals 12 residues. DNA of the CDR3: TGTGCCAGCTGTAAGGACACAGATACGCAGTATTTT. Translation: CASCKDTDTQYF.

The chain combines TRBV2 with TRBJ2-3; 8 nucleotides agree with TRBD1. CDR1 and CDR2 from the germline V gene are SNHLY and FYNNEI. The CDR3 covers 15 residues. The junction had 13 bases not matched to a gene; V was cut back by 9 bases and J by 5 bases. The DNA for the CDR3 is TGTGCCAGTAACAACCAGGGGGCGCAAAAAGATACGCAGTATTTT. Amino acid sequence: CASNNQGAQKDTQYF.

This clone showed up just a few times. The chain recombines TRBV12-3 or TRBV12-4 with TRBJ2-2, with D unresolved. The CDR3 loop spans 11 amino acids. Trimming stripped 6 bases from V and 4 bases from J, with 3 bases between. The DNA for the CDR3 is TGTGCCAGCAGCCGCACCGGGGAGCTGTTTTTT. Translated: CASSRTGELFF.

The count of this clone is one. This sequence joins TRBV10-1 and TRBJ2-7; 9 bases line up with TRBD1. This CDR3 has 16 residues. V lost 6 bases and J lost 5; bases outside the gene matches: 14. The V gene's germline CDR1 is WNHNN and CDR2 SYGVQD (reference sequence). The DNA for the CDR3 is TGCGCCAGCAGAGGTTCCCCCGGGACAGGGATCCACGAGCAGTACTTC. This sequence encodes CASRGSPGTGIHEQYF.

The chain combines TRBV5-4 with TRBJ2-7; D perhaps matches TRBD1 (6 bases). The CDR3 is 13 residues long. Germline CDR1 and CDR2: SGHNT and YYREEE (reference sequence). Between the trimmed V and J ends, which lost 4 bases and 0 bases, there was a span of 8 bases. This CDR3 is CASSRRGSYEQYF. The CDR3 DNA reads as TGTGCCAGCAGCCGCAGGGGCTCCTACGAGCAGTACTTC.

This chain uses TRBV3-1 (or the pseudogene TRBV3-2) with TRBJ2-2, with D maybe TRBD2 (5 bases). V was shortened by 4 bases and J by 8 bases, with 8 bases between the two germline ends. CDR3 length: 12 amino acids. Looked up from germline, CDR1 is LGHDT and CDR2 is YNNKEL (reference sequence). CDR3 bases: TGTGCCAGCAGCCGAACGGGGGGGGAGCTGTTTTTT. Protein: CASSRTGGELFF.

The gene calls are TRBV19 and TRBJ2-7, with D perhaps TRBD1 (6 bases). The length of the CDR3 is 13 residues. CDR1 is LNHDA and CDR2 is SQIVND in the germline V gene (reference sequence). This chain's CDR3 is CASTGSGPYEQYF. The DNA for the CDR3 is TGTGCGTCAACAGGGAGCGGACCCTACGAGCAGTACTTC.

V is TRBV4-2 and J is TRBJ2-7, with 9 bases that match TRBD2. Germline V CDR1 and CDR2: LGHNA, YNFKEQ. The J segment lost 4 bases and the V segment lost 0 bases, leaving 7 bases of the junction unmatched. The CDR3 contains 16 residues. The CDR3 bases are TGTGCCAGCAGCCAAGATCTCGCTAGCGGGGCTTACGAGCAGTACTTC. The encoded protein is CASSQDLASGAYEQYF.

In DNA, the CDR3 is TGTGCCAGCAGCTTAAAAGAGACCCAGTACTTC. Translation gives CASSLKETQYF. The gene calls are TRBV7-9 and TRBJ2-5; no reliable D call. V lost 2 bases to trimming and J lost 3 bases, with 1 base between them. Germline loops: CDR1 SEHNR, CDR2 FQNEAQ (reference sequence). The CDR3 is 11 residues long.

This sequence joins TRBV6-6 and TRBJ2-7; D uncertain. V was trimmed by 2 bases and J by 3 bases, leaving 14 bases between them. Per the germline V gene, CDR1 is MNHNY and CDR2 is SVGAGI (reference sequence). The CDR3 runs to 15 residues. The CDR3 nucleotides are TGTGCCAGCAGTTACGGTTTACAGTCGGTCTACGAGCAGTACTTC. It encodes CASSYGLQSVYEQYF.

V gene TRBV5-1 combines with J gene TRBJ2-5; D may be TRBD1 or TRBD2 (6 bases each). The V end lost 4 bases, the J end lost 4 bases, and 14 bases lay between the germline ends. The germline V gene has CDR1 SGHRS and CDR2 YFSETQ. This CDR3 comprises 14 residues. CDR3 coding DNA: TGCGCCAGCAGCGGGATGGGGGGCCGAGAGACCCAGTACTTC. Its protein product is CASSGMGGRETQYF.

This chain connects TRBV19 to TRBJ2-2; D ambiguous. V was trimmed by 1 base and J by 1 base, leaving 4 bases between them. Germline CDR1 is LNHDA and CDR2 is SQIVND (reference sequence). The CDR3 runs 14 residues. This CDR3 reads CASSIGQNTGELFF. The DNA of the CDR3 is TGTGCCAGTAGTATAGGCCAGAACACCGGGGAGCTGTTTTTT.